The 25 T cell receptor beta chains below were found in one sample sequenced in a study of OX40 agonist ivuxolimab in advanced cancers. Produced via immunoSEQ multiplex PCR; TCRdb's table is partial and in-frame only. The data hold 65,000 to 80,000 clones, with around 86% observed a single time. The starting material was CD4+ or CD8+ T cells sorted from blood, obtained in a trial of the OX40 agonist ivuxolimab. These receptors came from an adult with an advanced solid tumor such as melanoma, head and neck, liver or kidney cancer.

The chain couples TRBV11-2 to TRBJ2-7; the D gene is possibly TRBD2 (6 bases). The V gene lost 5 bases and the J gene lost 3 bases, with 17 bases spanning the gap. Germline assignment: CDR1 SGHAT and CDR2 FQNNGV. The CDR3 spans 15 residues. In nucleotides, the CDR3 is TGTGCCAGCAGCCCGCGCGGGAAAGTAATCTACGAGCAGTACTTC. Translated, it gives CASSPRGKVIYEQYF.

This rearrangement joins TRBV7-7 to TRBJ2-5; D gene uncertain. CDR1 is SSHAT and CDR2 is FNYEAQ in the germline V gene (reference sequence). Trimming took 1 base from V and 0 from J, leaving 9 bases between them. CDR3 size: 15 residues. CDR3 in amino acids: CASSLDVKYQETQYF. The CDR3 DNA is TGTGCCAGCAGCTTAGATGTGAAGTACCAAGAGACCCAGTACTTC.

The V call is TRBV29-1, the J call TRBJ2-5; 8 bases are shared with TRBD2. CDR3 length: 13 residues. With V trimmed by 4 bases and J by 1 base, 2 bases remained unmatched. CDR1 is SQVTM and CDR2 is ANQGSEA in the germline V gene. In nucleotides, the CDR3 is TGCAGCGTTGGACTAGCGACCCAAGAGACCCAGTACTTC. Residues: CSVGLATQETQYF.

V gene TRBV4-1 combines with J gene TRBJ1-3; TRBD1 might be the D (5 bases). The CDR3 sequence is 17 residues long. V gave up 4 bases and J gave up 0 bases, with 16 bases separating them. CDR1 MGHRA and CDR2 YSYEKL come from the germline V gene. The CDR3, as DNA: TGCGCCAGCAGCCCATCACCATGGGGGAACTCTGGAAACACCATATATTTT. It yields the protein CASSPSPWGNSGNTIYF.

This chain links TRBV5-1 with TRBJ1-2; 8 positions agree with TRBD1. The J segment lost 5 bases and the V segment lost 4 bases, leaving 10 bases of the junction unmatched. The germline V gene has CDR1 SGHRS and CDR2 YFSETQ. This CDR3 has 15 amino acids. The CDR3 here is CASSREPGGAYGYTF. Here the CDR3 DNA reads TGCGCCAGCAGCCGAGAACCAGGGGGCGCGTATGGCTACACCTTC.

The chain couples TRBV4-3 to TRBJ1-1, with D unclear. Germline CDR1 and CDR2: LGHNA and YSLEER. This CDR3 has 14 residues. The ends were cut back, 0 bases at V and 7 bases at J, with 12 bases in the middle. CDR3 amino acids: CASSQEATQLEAFF. CDR3 DNA sequence: TGCGCCAGCAGCCAAGAAGCGACGCAGCTTGAAGCTTTCTTT.

This chain uses TRBV13 with TRBJ2-1; 10 bases are a match to TRBD2. Losses at the gene ends were 3 bases for V and 7 bases for J; bases not matched to a gene: 9. CDR1 is PRHDT, CDR2 FYEKMQ, per germline (reference sequence). The CDR3 extends over 16 amino acids. In DNA form, the CDR3 reads TGTGCCAGCAGCTTCCTCACTAGCGGGAATAGGAATGAGCAGTTCTTC. It translates to CASSFLTSGNRNEQFF.

CDR3 protein: CASSPDRGSGELFF. Here the CDR3 DNA reads TGTGCCAGCAGCCCTGACAGGGGGTCCGGGGAGCTGTTTTTT. V gene TRBV7-3 combines with J gene TRBJ2-2; 9 nucleotides agree with TRBD1. This CDR3 spans 14 amino acids. Germline CDR1 and CDR2: SGHTA and FQGTGA. After removal of 5 bases from V and 6 bases from J, the junction contained 4 bases not matched to a gene. The full variable domain, with the rest looked up from reference TRBV7-3 and TRBJ2-2, is GAGVSQTPSNKVTEKGKYVELRCDPISGHTALYWYRQSLGQGPEFLIYFQGTGAADDSGLPNDRFFAVRPEGSVSTLKIQRTERGDSAVYLCASSPDRGSGELFFGEGSRLTVL.

This clone has only one observation. This chain uses TRBV4-2 with TRBJ2-3; 7 positions match TRBD1. Losses at the gene ends were 0 bases for V and 4 bases for J; bases not matched to a gene: 4. CDR1 and CDR2 (germline): LGHNA, YNFKEQ. This CDR3 is 15 amino acids long. Here the CDR3 reads CASSQDRTGADTQYF. The DNA of the CDR3 is TGTGCCAGCAGCCAAGATCGCACAGGGGCAGATACGCAGTATTTT.

The genes are TRBV5-1 and TRBJ1-2; maybe TRBD1 (6 bases). The CDR3 is made up of 14 amino acids. V gave up 1 base and J gave up 7 bases, with 14 bases separating them. Germline V gene lookup returns CDR1 SGHRS and CDR2 YFSETQ. CDR3 sequence: CASSLQQGTGGYTF. CDR3 DNA sequence: TGCGCCAGCAGCTTGCAGCAGGGGACCGGTGGCTACACCTTC.

This clone was counted between two and nine times. V and J are TRBV7-2 and TRBJ2-5, with 8 bases aligning to TRBD2. Germline V gene sequence: CDR1 SGHTA, CDR2 FQGNSA. This CDR3 region has 14 residues. V lost 4 bases, J lost 7 bases, and 8 bases stayed unmatched. The CDR3: CASSSGLVGGTQYF. CDR3 bases: TGTGCCAGCAGCTCGGGACTAGTTGGAGGGACCCAGTACTTC.

The J gene is TRBJ2-7, the V gene TRBV27, with TRBD1 identical over 7 bases. V lost 0 bases and J lost 1; bases outside the gene matches: 6. This CDR3 is 16 amino acids long. CDR1 and CDR2 (germline): MNHEY, SMNVEV (reference sequence). The CDR3 DNA sequence: TGTGCCAGCAGTTTATCGGGAACAGGGGCTTCCTACGAGCAGTACTTC. Translation gives CASSLSGTGASYEQYF.

The chain links TRBV11-3 to TRBJ2-7, with D possibly being TRBD1 or TRBD2 (5 bases each). Germline loops: CDR1 SGHNT, CDR2 YENEEA. The CDR3 runs to 12 residues. V was cut by 5 bases and J by 9 bases, with 14 bases left in between. CDR3 bases: TGTGCCAGCAGCCTGGGGGTTCGCGGGCAGTACTTC. It is translated as CASSLGVRGQYF.

The chain joins TRBV28 to TRBJ2-1; 7 bases map to TRBD2. V was pared by 6 bases and J by 2 bases, with 1 base of the junction left unmatched. The CDR3 is made up of 13 amino acids. Germline CDR1 reads MDHEN; CDR2 reads SYDVKM. The CDR3 loop is CASRGLAYNEQFF. CDR3 bases: TGTGCCAGCAGAGGACTAGCCTACAATGAGCAGTTCTTC.

J is TRBJ1-4 and V is TRBV5-1; a weak D match, TRBD1 (5 bases). The V gene's germline CDR1 is SGHRS and CDR2 YFSETQ. Trimming shortened V by 0 bases and J by 8 bases, and 14 bases separated the two germline ends. The CDR3 sequence is 15 residues long. This chain's CDR3 is CASSLAGGDYEKLFF. In DNA, the CDR3 is TGCGCCAGCAGCTTGGCAGGCGGGGACTACGAAAAACTGTTTTTT.

The V gene is TRBV20-1, the J gene TRBJ1-1; D ambiguous. CDR1 and CDR2 from the germline V gene are DFQATT and SNEGSKA (reference sequence). V gave up 0 bases and J gave up 5 bases, with 4 bases separating them. There are 11 residues in the CDR3. CDR3 protein: CSARDKTEAFF. The CDR3 coding sequence is TGCAGTGCTAGAGATAAGACTGAAGCTTTCTTT.

The rearrangement links TRBV19 to TRBJ2-7; 8 positions match TRBD1. This CDR3 comprises 15 residues. V shed 6 bases, J shed 3 bases, and the junction held 10 bases outside the gene matches. The germline V gene has CDR1 LNHDA and CDR2 SQIVND (reference sequence). The CDR3 is CASRGQGIGGYEQYF. The CDR3 DNA sequence: TGTGCCAGTAGAGGACAGGGTATTGGTGGCTACGAGCAGTACTTC.

This chain connects TRBV7-7 to TRBJ2-1; D is perhaps TRBD2 (6 bases). Trimming took 4 bases from V and 7 from J, leaving 26 bases between them. CDR3 size: 18 residues. Germline assignment: CDR1 SSHAT and CDR2 FNYEAQ (reference sequence). CDR3 residues: CASSSPGLIQGALNEQFF. CDR3 DNA sequence: TGTGCCAGCAGCTCCCCGGGACTCATCCAAGGAGCTTTGAATGAGCAGTTCTTC.

The rearrangement links TRBV5-1 to TRBJ2-3; 9 bases map to TRBD1. Germline lookup yields CDR1 SGHRS and CDR2 YFSETQ. Trimming cost V 2 bases and J 5 bases; bases outside gene matches: 3. CDR3 length: 14 residues. In nucleotides, the CDR3 is TGCGCCAGCAGCTTACGACAGGGGGTAGATACGCAGTATTTT. This sequence encodes CASSLRQGVDTQYF.

The chain couples TRBV28 to TRBJ2-7; D gene uncertain. This CDR3 region has 13 residues. Looked up from germline, CDR1 is MDHEN and CDR2 is SYDVKM. V was trimmed by 6 bases and J by 1 base, leaving 10 bases between them. CDR3 amino acids: CASRVATSYEQYF. The CDR3 region has the DNA TGTGCCAGCAGAGTAGCTACGTCCTACGAGCAGTACTTC.

This clone was observed once. This chain connects TRBV10-2 to TRBJ1-6; D might be TRBD1 (6 bases). Trimming removed 2 bases at V and 8 bases at J, with 13 bases between. The CDR3 has 15 residues. Looked up from germline, CDR1 is WSHSY and CDR2 is SAAADI. The CDR3 DNA follows: TGCGCCAGCAGTGAGCGGGCAGGGGCCTATTCACCCCTCCACTTT. Its protein is CASSERAGAYSPLHF.

J is TRBJ1-2 and V is TRBV11-2, with D maybe TRBD1 (5 bases). Per germline, CDR1 SGHAT and CDR2 FQNNGV. This CDR3 comprises 14 residues. The V gene lost 5 bases and the J gene lost 5 bases, with 15 bases spanning the gap. For the CDR3, the DNA is TGTGCCAGCAGCCCACGACCCCAGGGTTATGGCTACACCTTC. Residues: CASSPRPQGYGYTF.

CDR3: CSAQQVPGYTF. The CDR3 bases are TGCAGTGCTCAACAGGTTCCCGGCTACACCTTC. This chain links TRBV20-1 with TRBJ1-2; D may be TRBD1 (5 bases). Germline V gene lookup returns CDR1 DFQATT and CDR2 SNEGSKA (reference sequence). The CDR3 sequence is 11 residues long. The V gene lost 5 bases and the J gene lost 8 bases, with 12 bases spanning the gap.

V is TRBV5-8 and J is TRBJ2-1, with no clear D. V shed 7 bases and J shed 7 bases, with 18 bases lying between them. CDR3 length equals 14 residues. CDR1 and CDR2 from the germline V gene are SGHTS and YDEGEE. In DNA, the CDR3 is TGTGCCAGCGGGGTGCGACCGTTAGGGAATGAGCAGTTCTTC. Translation gives CASGVRPLGNEQFF.

This clone was detected only once. The rearrangement links TRBV27 to TRBJ2-7, with 13 bases fitting TRBD2. Germline V lookup: CDR1 MNHEY, CDR2 SMNVEV (reference sequence). V dropped 5 bases and J dropped 5; count of bases not matched to a gene: 9. CDR3 size: 16 residues. The CDR3 protein is CASSTRTSGSLNEQYF. In DNA form, the CDR3 reads TGTGCCAGCAGTACCCGGACTAGCGGGAGTCTGAACGAGCAGTACTTC.